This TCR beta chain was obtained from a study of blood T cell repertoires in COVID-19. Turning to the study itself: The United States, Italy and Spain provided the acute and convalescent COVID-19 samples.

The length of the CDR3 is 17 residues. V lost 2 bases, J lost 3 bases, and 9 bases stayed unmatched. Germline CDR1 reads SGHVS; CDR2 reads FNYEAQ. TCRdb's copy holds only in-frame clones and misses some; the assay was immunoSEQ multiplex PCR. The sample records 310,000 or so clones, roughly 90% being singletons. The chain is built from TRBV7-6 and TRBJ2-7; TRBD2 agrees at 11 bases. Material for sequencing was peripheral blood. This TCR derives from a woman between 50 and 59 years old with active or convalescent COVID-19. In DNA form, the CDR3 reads TGTGCCAGCAGCTTACCCGCGGTAGCGGGAGGGCTCTACGAGCAGTACTTC. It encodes CASSLPAVAGGLYEQYF.